This entry lists 24 T cell receptor beta chains sequenced from one sample in a study of blood T cell repertoires in COVID-19. Only in-frame clones appear in the TCRdb table, and some are missing; sequencing was by immunoSEQ multiplex PCR. The sample lists more than 300,000 clones, more than 70% occurring once. Sequenced sample: peripheral blood. Receptors were obtained from a woman in her 50s with acute or convalescent COVID-19.

J is TRBJ1-6 and V is TRBV9; tentative D call: TRBD1 (5 bases). CDR1 is SGDLS and CDR2 is YYNGEE in the germline V gene. This CDR3 has 14 residues. The V end was cut by 2 bases, the J end by 8 bases, with 11 bases between. Written as DNA, the CDR3 is TGTGCCAGCAGCGTTAGAGACAGAGATTCACCCCTCCACTTT. Protein product: CASSVRDRDSPLHF.

The rearrangement links TRBV4-1 to TRBJ2-3; 8 bases line up with TRBD1. This CDR3 region has 15 residues. CDR1 is MGHRA and CDR2 is YSYEKL in the germline V gene. The V gene end was trimmed by 0 bases and the J gene end by 3 bases; junction bases not matched to a gene: 2. CDR3 region: CASSQDGQGTDTQYF. The CDR3 nucleotides are TGCGCCAGCAGCCAAGATGGACAGGGAACAGATACGCAGTATTTT.

This chain joins TRBV12-3 or TRBV12-4 and TRBJ1-1; D is ambiguous. With 3 bases removed from V and 8 bases from J, the gap between germline ends came to 13 bases. This CDR3 has 13 residues. CDR3 coding DNA: TGTGCCAGCAGTTTGATCCGGGAGACGGAAGCTTTCTTT. Encoded protein: CASSLIRETEAFF.

The chain employs TRBV27 and TRBJ2-2; 8 nucleotides line up with TRBD1. The germline CDR1 and CDR2 sequences are MNHEY and SMNVEV (reference sequence). The CDR3 length is 15 residues. With V trimmed by 4 bases and J by 7 bases, 8 bases remained unmatched. The CDR3 spells CASSSQGAQNGELFF. CDR3 nucleotide sequence: TGTGCCAGCAGTTCCCAGGGGGCGCAAAACGGGGAGCTGTTTTTT.

The chain is built from TRBV4-3 and TRBJ2-1; possible D gene TRBD1, 8 bases. V was cut by 0 bases and J by 6 bases, with 12 bases left in between. In germline, CDR1 is LGHNA, CDR2 YSLEER. The CDR3 is 15 amino acids. The CDR3 here is CASSQETGGGNEQFF. DNA for the CDR3: TGCGCCAGCAGCCAAGAAACAGGGGGGGGCAATGAGCAGTTCTTC.

V and J are TRBV12-5 and TRBJ1-1; the D gene is possibly TRBD1 (5 bases). Trimming shortened V by 11 bases and J by 4 bases, and 14 bases separated the two germline ends. This CDR3 spans 12 amino acids. In germline, CDR1 is LGHNT, CDR2 FRNRAP. CDR3 sequence (DNA): TGTGCTTCACCTCGGGGACTCACTGAAGCTTTCTTT. Translation gives CASPRGLTEAFF.

The chain links TRBV5-5 to TRBJ1-4; 9 positions agree with TRBD1. The V segment lost 3 bases and the J segment 7 bases; nucleotides outside the gene matches: 10. Germline CDR1 reads SGHKS; CDR2 reads YYEKEE (reference sequence). CDR3 length: 16 amino acids. In DNA form, the CDR3 reads TGTGCCAGCAGCTCGATACCGGGACAGGGAGGTGAAAAACTGTTTTTT. It is translated as CASSSIPGQGGEKLFF.

The chain recombines TRBV4-2 with TRBJ2-5; 11 bases are a match to TRBD2. This CDR3 is built from 17 residues. The V segment lost 3 bases and the J segment 2 bases; nucleotides outside the gene matches: 8. Germline lookup yields CDR1 LGHNA and CDR2 YNFKEQ. CDR3 sequence reads: CASSQDPSGGPQETQYF. CDR3 in DNA: TGTGCCAGCAGCCAGGACCCTAGCGGGGGGCCTCAAGAGACCCAGTACTTC.

The sample holds a few counts of this clone. The chain carries TRBV5-4 and TRBJ2-7; maybe TRBD2 (5 bases). Germline CDR1 SGHNT, CDR2 YYREEE (reference sequence). This CDR3 is built from 12 residues. V was pared by 4 bases and J by 6 bases, with 11 bases between. CDR3 protein: CASSPAGGEQYF. For the CDR3, the DNA is TGTGCCAGCAGCCCGGCGGGCGGCGAGCAGTACTTC. The whole variable domain, filled in from reference TRBV5-4 and TRBJ2-7, reads ETGVTQSPTHLIKTRGQQVTLRCSSQSGHNTVSWYQQALGQGPQFIFQYYREEENGRGNFPPRFSGLQFPNYSSELNVNALELDDSALYLCASSPAGGEQYFGPGTRLTVT.

This chain links TRBV5-1 with TRBJ2-3, with TRBD2 identical over 14 bases. CDR1 and CDR2 (germline): SGHRS, YFSETQ. Trimming at V came to 3 bases and at J to 1 base, leaving 13 bases not matched to a gene. The CDR3 consists of 20 residues. CDR3 in amino acids: CASSSTPPTSGGAGTDTQYF. The CDR3 nucleotides read TGCGCCAGCAGCTCCACCCCCCCGACTAGCGGGGGGGCTGGCACAGATACGCAGTATTTT.

This chain connects TRBV2 to TRBJ2-5; the match to TRBD2 covers 9 bases. J gave up 5 bases and V 7 bases, and 11 bases lay outside the gene matches. In germline, CDR1 is SNHLY, CDR2 FYNNEI. The CDR3 has 15 amino acids. In DNA form, the CDR3 reads TGTGCCAGCATGGCTAGCGGGGCATACGGGGAGACCCAGTACTTC. Translation: CASMASGAYGETQYF.

The V and J genes are TRBV11-2 and TRBJ2-3; 7 bases map to TRBD2. The CDR3 totals 15 residues. J was trimmed by 4 bases and V by 5 bases; bases with no gene match: 9. Germline-derived CDR1 and CDR2 are SGHAT and FQNNGV. In DNA form, the CDR3 reads TGTGCCAGCAGCCCCTTGTGGGAGGGGTCAGATACGCAGTATTTT. It translates to CASSPLWEGSDTQYF.

Regarding this clone: This specimen includes other DNA sequences encoding the same CDR3. CDR3 sequence: CATSAPGTDTQYF. In DNA, the CDR3 is TGTGCCACCAGTGCCCCCGGGACAGATACGCAGTATTTT. The genes are TRBV24-1 and TRBJ2-3; D not certain. The CDR3 contains 13 residues. Trimming left V 5 bases short and J 3 bases short, with 8 bases between. Germline CDR1 is KGHDR and CDR2 is SFDVKD.

The genes are TRBV30 and TRBJ2-3, with 7 positions matching TRBD2. Germline V gene data show CDR1 as GTSNPN and CDR2 as SVGIG (reference sequence). This CDR3 spans 17 amino acids. J lost 4 bases, V lost 5 bases, and 18 bases had no gene match. Written as DNA, the CDR3 is TGTGCCTGGGCCCTCCGCGCATTAGCGGGCCTTTCAGATACGCAGTATTTT. The encoded protein is CAWALRALAGLSDTQYF.

This chain links TRBV6-2 or TRBV6-3 with TRBJ2-7; no definite D call. The CDR3 is made up of 13 amino acids. The V end was cut by 4 bases, the J end by 3 bases, with 10 bases between. Germline values: CDR1 MNHEY, CDR2 SVGEGT. The CDR3 DNA sequence: TGTGCCAGCAGTTCTAATAACTTCTACGAGCAGTACGTC. Amino acid sequence: CASSSNNFYEQYV.

The chain employs TRBV6-1 and TRBJ1-1; no definite D call. The CDR3 consists of 12 residues. Trimming pared 2 bases from V and 1 base from J, leaving 2 bases between. Germline lookup yields CDR1 MNHNS and CDR2 SASEGT. CDR3 sequence reads: CASSERNTEAFF. Here the CDR3 DNA reads TGTGCCAGCAGTGAACGGAACACTGAAGCTTTCTTT.

The chain is built from TRBV5-1 and TRBJ1-1; 8 positions match TRBD1. Unmatched junction bases numbered 14, after V lost 4 bases and J lost 9 bases. CDR3 length: 15 residues. CDR1 and CDR2 from the germline V gene are SGHRS and YFSETQ. CDR3 amino acids: CASSLQTGESGKAFF. Here the CDR3 DNA reads TGCGCCAGCAGCCTCCAGACAGGGGAGAGTGGTAAAGCTTTCTTT.

This clone has ten or more counts. V is TRBV24-1 and J is TRBJ2-1; weak D call: TRBD2 (6 bases). The CDR3 is 17 amino acids. Deletions cut 4 bases from V and 0 bases from J, with 15 bases between. Per germline, CDR1 KGHDR and CDR2 SFDVKD. The CDR3 protein is CATSERLDDPSYNEQFF. CDR3 in DNA: TGTGCCACCAGTGAACGACTAGACGATCCCTCCTACAATGAGCAGTTCTTC.

This clone was seen once. The chain uses TRBV11-3 and TRBJ2-3, with 10 bases fitting TRBD2. The CDR3 has 15 amino acids. Per germline, CDR1 SGHNT and CDR2 YENEEA. The V gene end was trimmed by 5 bases and the J gene end by 3 bases; junction bases not matched to a gene: 5. The CDR3 loop is CASSPSGRGTDTQYF. The CDR3 DNA sequence: TGTGCCAGCAGCCCTAGCGGGAGAGGGACAGATACGCAGTATTTT. Variable domain in full (rest from reference TRBV11-3 and TRBJ2-3): EAGVVQSPRYKIIEKKQPVAFWCNPISGHNTLYWYLQNLGQGPELLIRYENEEAVDDSQLPKDRFSAERLKGVDSTLKIQPAELGDSAVYLCASSPSGRGTDTQYFGPGTRLTVL.

J is TRBJ2-3 and V is TRBV6-5; D perhaps matches TRBD2 (6 bases). The germline V gene has CDR1 MNHEY and CDR2 SVGAGI. This CDR3 region has 14 residues. V was clipped by 7 bases and J by 0 bases, with 11 bases between them. The chain's CDR3 is CASTGTSSTDTQYF. The CDR3 DNA is TGTGCCAGCACCGGGACTTCTAGCACAGATACGCAGTATTTT.

The chain is built from TRBV5-4 and TRBJ2-2; 9 nucleotides agree with TRBD1. This CDR3 contains 15 residues. Germline trimming cut 3 bases from V and 4 bases from J; bases unmatched to any gene: 4. CDR1 is SGHNT and CDR2 is YYREEE in the germline V gene (reference sequence). CDR3 sequence reads: CASSWTGARTGELFF. The CDR3 DNA follows: TGTGCCAGCAGCTGGACAGGGGCGCGCACCGGGGAGCTGTTTTTT.

This clone was detected only once. The rearrangement links TRBV16 to TRBJ2-3; TRBD1 might be the D (5 bases). The CDR3 contains 15 residues. V lost 0 bases and J lost 4, with 11 bases in between. Looked up from germline, CDR1 is KGHSY and CDR2 is FQNENV. The CDR3 loop reads CASSQSRAGSDTQYF. DNA of the CDR3: TGTGCCAGCAGCCAATCCAGAGCAGGGTCAGATACGCAGTATTTT.

The chain joins TRBV30 to TRBJ1-5, with 8 bases lining up with TRBD1. The length of the CDR3 is 13 residues. The V gene end was trimmed by 5 bases and the J gene end by 4 bases; junction bases not matched to a gene: 4. Germline CDR1 GTSNPN, CDR2 SVGIG (reference sequence). The CDR3 DNA is TGTGCCTGGTGCGGACAGGGAAATCAGCCCCAGCATTTT. Its protein product is CAWCGQGNQPQHF.

This rearrangement joins TRBV10-3 to TRBJ1-2, with D unresolved. Germline V gene data show CDR1 as ENHRY and CDR2 as SYGVKD. V shed 10 bases and J shed 2 bases, with 14 bases lying between them. CDR3 size: 13 residues. Here the CDR3 DNA reads TGTGCCACCAGAGAGAGCGAGAACTATGGCTACACCTTC. As protein: CATRESENYGYTF.